This T cell receptor (beta chain) was identified in a study of identical twins. The V gene's germline CDR1 is LGHDT and CDR2 YNNKEL (reference sequence). Trimming cost V 1 base and J 5 bases, with 16 bases left between them. This CDR3 contains 16 residues. There are a few counts of this clonotype. TCRdb independently ran MiXCR on the 5' RACE reads; one entry per CDR3 protein. The table lists 700,000 to 950,000 distinct CDR3 sequences, more than 9% of them singletons. These records were also assigned to another study, of yellow fever vaccine responses in identical twins.

The chain employs TRBV3-1 and TRBJ2-3; D may be TRBD1 (7 bases). Source material: PBMCs. This receptor was taken from a woman under 30 in good health. The CDR3 reads CASSQGRGRPEDTQYF. The DNA of the CDR3 is TGTGCCAGCAGCCAAGGGAGGGGGCGCCCAGAAGATACGCAGTATTTT.